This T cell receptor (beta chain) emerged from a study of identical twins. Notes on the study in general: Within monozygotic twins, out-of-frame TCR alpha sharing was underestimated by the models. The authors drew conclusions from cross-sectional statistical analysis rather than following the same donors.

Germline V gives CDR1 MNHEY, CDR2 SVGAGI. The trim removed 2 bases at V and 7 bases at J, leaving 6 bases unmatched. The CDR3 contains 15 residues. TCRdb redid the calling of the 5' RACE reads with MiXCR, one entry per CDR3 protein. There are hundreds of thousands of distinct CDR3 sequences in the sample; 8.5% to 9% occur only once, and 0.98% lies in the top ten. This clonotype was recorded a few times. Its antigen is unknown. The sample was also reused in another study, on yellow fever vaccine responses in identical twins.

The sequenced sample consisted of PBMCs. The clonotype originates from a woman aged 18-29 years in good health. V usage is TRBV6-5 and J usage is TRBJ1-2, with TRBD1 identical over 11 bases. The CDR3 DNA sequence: TGTGCCAGCAGTTACGCGGACAGGGGGCACTTTGGCTACACCTTC. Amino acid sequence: CASSYADRGHFGYTF.